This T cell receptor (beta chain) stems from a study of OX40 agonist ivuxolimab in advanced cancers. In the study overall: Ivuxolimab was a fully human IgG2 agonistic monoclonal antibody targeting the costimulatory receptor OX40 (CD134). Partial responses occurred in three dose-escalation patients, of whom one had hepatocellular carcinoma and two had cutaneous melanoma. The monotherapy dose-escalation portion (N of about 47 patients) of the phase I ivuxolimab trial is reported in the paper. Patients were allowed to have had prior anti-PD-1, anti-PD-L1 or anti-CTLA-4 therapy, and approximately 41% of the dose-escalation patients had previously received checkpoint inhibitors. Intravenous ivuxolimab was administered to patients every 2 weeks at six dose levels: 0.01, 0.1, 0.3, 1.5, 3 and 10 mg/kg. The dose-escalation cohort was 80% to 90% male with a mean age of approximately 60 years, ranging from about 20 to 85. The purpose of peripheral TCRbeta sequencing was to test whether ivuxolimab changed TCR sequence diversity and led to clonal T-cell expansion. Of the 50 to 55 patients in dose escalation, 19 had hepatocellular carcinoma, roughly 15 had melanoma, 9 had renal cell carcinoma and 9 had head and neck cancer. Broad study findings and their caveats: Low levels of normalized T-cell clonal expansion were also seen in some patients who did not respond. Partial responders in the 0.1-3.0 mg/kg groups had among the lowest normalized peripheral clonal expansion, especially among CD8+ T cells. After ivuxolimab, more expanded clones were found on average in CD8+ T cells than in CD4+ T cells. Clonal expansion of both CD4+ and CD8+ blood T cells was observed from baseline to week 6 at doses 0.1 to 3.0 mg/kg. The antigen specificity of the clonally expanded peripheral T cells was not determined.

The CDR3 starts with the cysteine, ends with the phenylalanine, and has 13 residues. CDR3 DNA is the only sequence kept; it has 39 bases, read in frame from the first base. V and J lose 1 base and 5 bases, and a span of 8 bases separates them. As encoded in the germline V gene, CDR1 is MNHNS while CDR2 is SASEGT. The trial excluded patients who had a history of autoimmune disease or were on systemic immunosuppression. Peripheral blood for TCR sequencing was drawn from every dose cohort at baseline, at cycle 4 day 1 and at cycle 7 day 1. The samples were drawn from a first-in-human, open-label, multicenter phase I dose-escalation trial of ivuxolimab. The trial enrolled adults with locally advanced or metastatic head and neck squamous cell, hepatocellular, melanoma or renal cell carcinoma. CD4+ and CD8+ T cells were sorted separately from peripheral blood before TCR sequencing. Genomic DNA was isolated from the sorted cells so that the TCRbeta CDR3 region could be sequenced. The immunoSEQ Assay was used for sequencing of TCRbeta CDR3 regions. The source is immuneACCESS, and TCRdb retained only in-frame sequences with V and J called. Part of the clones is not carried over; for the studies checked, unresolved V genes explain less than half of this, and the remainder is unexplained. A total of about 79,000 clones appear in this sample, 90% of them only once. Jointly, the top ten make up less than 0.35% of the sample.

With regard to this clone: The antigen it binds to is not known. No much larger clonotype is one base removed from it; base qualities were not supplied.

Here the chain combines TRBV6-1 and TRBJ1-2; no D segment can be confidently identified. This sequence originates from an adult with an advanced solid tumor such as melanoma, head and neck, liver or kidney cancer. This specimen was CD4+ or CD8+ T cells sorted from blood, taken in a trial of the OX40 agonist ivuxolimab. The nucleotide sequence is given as TGTGCCAGCAGTGAAGATGGGGAGTATGGCTACACCTTC. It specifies CASSEDGEYGYTF.